These T cell receptor beta chains were read from a single sample in a study of T cells in Graves' hyperthyroidism and ophthalmopathy. TCRdb reanalysed the multiplex PCR reads using MiXCR and keeps one entry per CDR3 protein. The sample holds roughly 570,000 distinct CDR3 sequences; 46% are singletons and the top ten take around 7.7%. The sample taken for sequencing was peripheral blood or thyroid tissue (not recorded which). These receptor sequences come from a woman in her late teens or twenties with Graves' hyperthyroidism. Each CDR3 is given with its conserved first and last residue. D genes are given only for firm matches.

TRBV5-5	NA	CASSLGGLAETQYF
TRBV20-1	NA	CSARPLSGDKINYGYTF
TRBV25-1	TRBD1	CASRRTGEEGYTF
TRBV4-3	NA	CASSQSVRENYGYTF
TRBV6-5	TRBD1	CASSYSGQSSNTGELFF
TRBV4-2	TRBD2	CASSQDESSGIEQYF
TRBV7-6	TRBD1	CASSRGDRMNTEAFF
TRBV24-1	NA	CATSEETLSGRDTQYF
TRBV24-1	NA	CATSDSGGAEQYF
TRBV6-5	NA	CASSYKGMNTEAFF
TRBV9	TRBD2	CASSAPVRGANTGELFF
TRBV20-1	NA	CSASVRLAGAFF
TRBV5-4	NA	CASSLVGDYGYTF
TRBV29-1	NA	CSVQSNTIYF
TRBV29-1	NA	CSVESGDNEQYF
TRBV7-8	NA	CASSPPGVDETQYF
TRBV19	NA	CASRGTGTVSYEQYF
TRBV7-2	TRBD1	CASSSDRLQETQYF
TRBV15	NA	CATSRPASGNTIYF
TRBV29-1	TRBD1	CSSPVAGTGDLYYGYTF
TRBV5-5	NA	CASSQERGYSNQPQHF
TRBV11-2	TRBD1	CASSRQGGYYGYTF
TRBV20-1	NA	CSARGSNQPQHF
TRBV12-3/TRBV12-4	NA	CASSESGRVNEKLFF
TRBV11-2	NA	CASSLRYTGELFF
TRBV10-3	TRBD1	CAITPGTGGPYEQYF
TRBV6-6	NA	CASSLQGPVISGRGYTF
TRBV20-1	NA	CSARPPTWELFF
TRBV13	NA	CASSSRGEPQHF
TRBV9	NA	CASSVGGLEETQYF
TRBV29-1	TRBD1	CSVGDRESAYEQYF
TRBV29-1	TRBD2	CSGLGGRAGETQYF
TRBV7-9	NA	CASSAGQTQHF
TRBV7-9	NA	CASSNRDNSYEQYF
TRBV7-9	NA	CASSSPGVTYGYTF
TRBV20-1	TRBD1	CSASPGTGINSPLHF
TRBV6-6	TRBD2	CASSYGLGTSGIYSGANVLTF
TRBV5-1	NA	CASSSDRNGYTF
TRBV7-9	NA	CASSTLRDTAFF
TRBV6-1	NA	CASSEFSGSGQPQHF
TRBV29-1	NA	CSVDVDTGELFF
TRBV12-3/TRBV12-4	TRBD1	CASSADRGPGYGYTF
TRBV7-6	NA	CASSLGSGDTEAFF
TRBV18	NA	CASSPPREHYEQYF
TRBV29-1	TRBD1	CSVADRGQSETQYF
TRBV10-3	NA	CAISEANEKLFF
TRBV20-1	NA	CSASLIAGGYTF
TRBV27	NA	CASSLFDGFGYTF
TRBV6-4	NA	CASSEKAGSYNEQFF
TRBV19	NA	CASPHLSGKSQYF
TRBV18	NA	CASSPIDDYEQYF
TRBV2	TRBD2	CASSLQQRLAETQYF